These T cell receptor beta chains were read from a single sample in a study of T cells in Graves' hyperthyroidism and ophthalmopathy. In TCRdb, the multiplex PCR reads were re-called with MiXCR into one record per CDR3 protein. The sample records roughly 350,000 distinct CDR3 sequences, approximately 14% being singletons. The sequenced material came from blood. Receptors originate from a woman aged 40 to 55 with Graves' ophthalmopathy. Each CDR3 is given with its conserved first and last residue. The order of the fields is CDR3 length, clone size, V gene, J gene, D gene, CDR3 DNA, CDR3 protein. The D gene is left open where the match is weak. Only some rows state a clone size, as once, few, many or a class for expanded clones.

len: 11
abundance: NA
v_gene: TRBV16
j_gene: TRBJ2-2
d_gene: NA
CDR3nt: TGTGCCAGCAGCCAAGCCGGGGAGCTGTTTTTT
CDR3aa: CASSQAGELFF

len: 14
abundance: many
v_gene: TRBV24-1
j_gene: TRBJ1-2
d_gene: NA
CDR3nt: TGTGCCACCAGTGATCCCTTAACAGGCGATGGCTACACCTTC
CDR3aa: CATSDPLTGDGYTF

len: 12
abundance: many
v_gene: TRBV3-1
j_gene: TRBJ1-2
d_gene: TRBD1
CDR3nt: TGTGCCAGCAGCTTAGGGGGCGGTGGCTACACCTTC
CDR3aa: CASSLGGGGYTF

len: 19
abundance: NA
v_gene: TRBV6-1
j_gene: TRBJ1-6
d_gene: TRBD1
CDR3nt: TGTGCCAGCAGGAGTTTACCGGGACAGGGAGGAACCTATAATTCACCCCTCCACTTT
CDR3aa: CASRSLPGQGGTYNSPLHF

len: 13
abundance: few
v_gene: TRBV5-5
j_gene: TRBJ1-2
d_gene: NA
CDR3nt: TGTGCCAGCAGCGCCAGGGTGAGCTATGGCTACACCTTC
CDR3aa: CASSARVSYGYTF

len: 14
abundance: few
v_gene: TRBV6-1
j_gene: TRBJ2-1
d_gene: NA
CDR3nt: TGTGCCAGCGGCCCACAAACCTCCTACAATGAGCAGTTCTTC
CDR3aa: CASGPQTSYNEQFF

len: 14
abundance: many
v_gene: TRBV11-2
j_gene: TRBJ1-1
d_gene: NA
CDR3nt: TGTGCCAGCAGCTTAGCCGGGGGGTCGCCTGAAGCTTTCTTT
CDR3aa: CASSLAGGSPEAFF

len: 16
abundance: few
v_gene: TRBV5-4
j_gene: TRBJ2-3
d_gene: TRBD2
CDR3nt: TGTGCCAGCAGCTTGGAAGGGAGGGTTAGCACAGATACGCAGTATTTT
CDR3aa: CASSLEGRVSTDTQYF

len: 16
abundance: many
v_gene: TRBV28
j_gene: TRBJ1-5
d_gene: NA
CDR3nt: TGTGCCAGCAGCCGCATGAGACAGTATCGCAATCAGCCCCAGCATTTT
CDR3aa: CASSRMRQYRNQPQHF

len: 15
abundance: many
v_gene: TRBV2
j_gene: TRBJ1-4
d_gene: NA
CDR3nt: TGTGCCAGCAGTGGAGGGCTGACAGCTAATGAAAAACTGTTTTTT
CDR3aa: CASSGGLTANEKLFF

len: 14
abundance: many
v_gene: TRBV5-1
j_gene: TRBJ1-2
d_gene: NA
CDR3nt: TGCGCCAGCAGCTCCGACACCTTAAGCTATGGCTACACCTTC
CDR3aa: CASSSDTLSYGYTF

len: 14
abundance: few
v_gene: TRBV6-6
j_gene: TRBJ1-2
d_gene: NA
CDR3nt: TGTGCCAGCAGTTACTCGTCCACATTTTATGACTACACCTTC
CDR3aa: CASSYSSTFYDYTF

len: 14
abundance: many
v_gene: TRBV19
j_gene: TRBJ1-1
d_gene: NA
CDR3nt: TGTGCCAGTATTTATGGGGGGAGGAACACTGAAGCTTTCTTT
CDR3aa: CASIYGGRNTEAFF

len: 14
abundance: few
v_gene: TRBV5-1
j_gene: TRBJ2-1
d_gene: NA
CDR3nt: TGCGCCAGCAGCTTGAGCCAGGTGACGGGGGAGCAGTTCTTC
CDR3aa: CASSLSQVTGEQFF

len: 17
abundance: NA
v_gene: TRBV7-9
j_gene: TRBJ2-5
d_gene: TRBD2
CDR3nt: TGTGCCAGCAGCCCCGGGACTAGCGGGATAATCCAAGAGACCCAGTACTTC
CDR3aa: CASSPGTSGIIQETQYF

len: 15
abundance: few
v_gene: TRBV5-1
j_gene: TRBJ2-2
d_gene: TRBD1
CDR3nt: TGCGCCAGCAGCTTGGAGACAGGGGAGGCCGGGGAGCTGTTTTTT
CDR3aa: CASSLETGEAGELFF

len: 13
abundance: NA
v_gene: TRBV12-3/TRBV12-4
j_gene: TRBJ1-1
d_gene: TRBD1
CDR3nt: TGTGCCACTGCCCAGGGGGCTGGGACTGAAGCTTTCTTT
CDR3aa: CATAQGAGTEAFF

len: 12
abundance: many
v_gene: TRBV27
j_gene: TRBJ2-1
d_gene: NA
CDR3nt: TGTTCCAGTGGGGGGCCCTACAATGAGCAGTTCTTC
CDR3aa: CSSGGPYNEQFF

len: 13
abundance: many
v_gene: TRBV5-4
j_gene: TRBJ2-7
d_gene: TRBD1
CDR3nt: TGTGCCAGCAGCAGTCGGGACAGCCTAAAGCAGTACTTC
CDR3aa: CASSSRDSLKQYF

len: 17
abundance: many
v_gene: TRBV10-2
j_gene: TRBJ2-3
d_gene: TRBD2
CDR3nt: TGCGCCAGCAGGGATAGCGGGAGGTCAGGTGGCACAGATACGCAGTATTTT
CDR3aa: CASRDSGRSGGTDTQYF

len: 18
abundance: NA
v_gene: TRBV5-6
j_gene: TRBJ2-5
d_gene: TRBD2
CDR3nt: TGTGCCAGCAGCTTGTTACTAGCGGGAAGTGGGACGTTAGAGACCCAGTACTTC
CDR3aa: CASSLLLAGSGTLETQYF

len: 12
abundance: many
v_gene: TRBV6-1
j_gene: TRBJ1-2
d_gene: NA
CDR3nt: TGTGCCAGCAGTGAAGTGTCGGGGAGGTACACCTTC
CDR3aa: CASSEVSGRYTF

len: 15
abundance: few
v_gene: TRBV11-2
j_gene: TRBJ1-2
d_gene: NA
CDR3nt: TGTGCCAGCAGCCCGCAACCTTCAGGAGGGGATGGCTACACCTTC
CDR3aa: CASSPQPSGGDGYTF

len: 13
abundance: many
v_gene: TRBV24-1
j_gene: TRBJ2-7
d_gene: NA
CDR3nt: TGTGCCACCAGTGATACAGGGTGGGCCGAGCAGTACTTC
CDR3aa: CATSDTGWAEQYF

len: 12
abundance: NA
v_gene: TRBV10-3
j_gene: TRBJ2-1
d_gene: NA
CDR3nt: TGTGCCATCAAGGTCCAGAGCGGTGAGCAGTTCTTC
CDR3aa: CAIKVQSGEQFF

len: 13
abundance: NA
v_gene: TRBV11-3
j_gene: TRBJ1-1
d_gene: TRBD1
CDR3nt: TGTGCCGGAGGGACAGGGGGCAACACTGAAGCTTTCTTT
CDR3aa: CAGGTGGNTEAFF

len: 13
abundance: NA
v_gene: TRBV7-2
j_gene: TRBJ1-2
d_gene: NA
CDR3nt: TGTGCCAGCAGCTTAGAGACTAACTATGGCTACACCTTC
CDR3aa: CASSLETNYGYTF

len: 13
abundance: many
v_gene: TRBV3-1
j_gene: TRBJ2-5
d_gene: TRBD2
CDR3nt: TGTGCCAGCAGCCCCGGGGGGCAAGAGACCCAGTACTTC
CDR3aa: CASSPGGQETQYF

len: 13
abundance: NA
v_gene: TRBV7-8
j_gene: TRBJ1-1
d_gene: NA
CDR3nt: TGTGCCAGCAGCCAACGGGGGGACACTGAAGCTTTCTTT
CDR3aa: CASSQRGDTEAFF

len: 14
abundance: many
v_gene: TRBV6-1
j_gene: TRBJ1-5
d_gene: NA
CDR3nt: TGTGCCAGCAGCTACAGGGTTAGCAATCAGCCCCAGCATTTT
CDR3aa: CASSYRVSNQPQHF

len: 15
abundance: many
v_gene: TRBV12-3/TRBV12-4
j_gene: TRBJ1-2
d_gene: NA
CDR3nt: TGTGCCAGCAGTTCGACGGATGTCACCCACTATGGCTACACCTTC
CDR3aa: CASSSTDVTHYGYTF

len: 18
abundance: NA
v_gene: TRBV9
j_gene: TRBJ2-5
d_gene: TRBD2
CDR3nt: TGTGCCAGCAGCGCGAGCGTTCCGGGACTAGCGTTCCAAGAGACCCAGTACTTC
CDR3aa: CASSASVPGLAFQETQYF

len: 16
abundance: few
v_gene: TRBV7-9
j_gene: TRBJ2-4
d_gene: TRBD1
CDR3nt: TGTGCCAGCAGCATTTCGGGACAGACCGGGGCAAACATTCAGTACTTC
CDR3aa: CASSISGQTGANIQYF

len: 16
abundance: once
v_gene: TRBV15
j_gene: TRBJ2-2
d_gene: TRBD1
CDR3nt: TGTGCCACCAGCAGACCCCAGGGGGCTAACACCGGGGAGCTGTTTTTT
CDR3aa: CATSRPQGANTGELFF

len: 13
abundance: many
v_gene: TRBV7-9
j_gene: TRBJ1-1
d_gene: NA
CDR3nt: TGTGCCAGCAGCTTAGCTACGAACACTGAAGCTTTCTTT
CDR3aa: CASSLATNTEAFF

len: 17
abundance: many
v_gene: TRBV6-1
j_gene: TRBJ1-1
d_gene: NA
CDR3nt: TGTGCCAGCAGTGAATTCCCGTTCCGGGGTTTGAACACTGAAGCTTTCTTT
CDR3aa: CASSEFPFRGLNTEAFF

len: 13
abundance: many
v_gene: TRBV2
j_gene: TRBJ1-1
d_gene: TRBD1
CDR3nt: TGTGCCAGCAGTGAGACAGGGCCCACTGAAGCTTTCTTT
CDR3aa: CASSETGPTEAFF

len: 17
abundance: many
v_gene: TRBV15
j_gene: TRBJ2-7
d_gene: TRBD1
CDR3nt: TGTGCCACCAGCATAGCCTCTGTGGGGGACAGTTTGTACGAGCAGTACTTC
CDR3aa: CATSIASVGDSLYEQYF

len: 15
abundance: many
v_gene: TRBV7-2
j_gene: TRBJ2-7
d_gene: TRBD2
CDR3nt: TGTGCCAGCAGCTATCTGGGAGCGGGAATCTACGAGCAGTACTTC
CDR3aa: CASSYLGAGIYEQYF

len: 14
abundance: few
v_gene: TRBV20-1
j_gene: TRBJ2-1
d_gene: NA
CDR3nt: TGCAGTGCTAGCCGGGATCAGCGTAGACATGAGCAGTTCTTC
CDR3aa: CSASRDQRRHEQFF

len: 16
abundance: many
v_gene: TRBV7-9
j_gene: TRBJ2-7
d_gene: NA
CDR3nt: TGTGCCAGCAGCTCCGCGGGGCCGGGACGGCCCGACGAGCAGTACTTC
CDR3aa: CASSSAGPGRPDEQYF

len: 13
abundance: many
v_gene: TRBV20-1
j_gene: TRBJ1-2
d_gene: NA
CDR3nt: TGCAGTGCTAGAGATCCTGTGGCCGGTGGCTACACCTTC
CDR3aa: CSARDPVAGGYTF

len: 16
abundance: NA
v_gene: TRBV5-6
j_gene: TRBJ2-1
d_gene: TRBD1
CDR3nt: TGTGCCAGCAGCGAGTCCGGGACAGGGGGTAGGAATGAGCAGTTCTTC
CDR3aa: CASSESGTGGRNEQFF

len: 15
abundance: many
v_gene: TRBV6-1
j_gene: TRBJ1-1
d_gene: NA
CDR3nt: TGTGCCAGCAGTGAAGCCCCCCGGGACACACACGAAGCTTTCTTT
CDR3aa: CASSEAPRDTHEAFF

len: 15
abundance: many
v_gene: TRBV28
j_gene: TRBJ2-1
d_gene: TRBD2
CDR3nt: TGTGCCAGCAGAAAACTAGCGGGGCCACACAATGAGCAGTTCTTC
CDR3aa: CASRKLAGPHNEQFF

len: 19
abundance: few
v_gene: TRBV6-4
j_gene: TRBJ2-6
d_gene: TRBD1
CDR3nt: TGTGCCAGCAGTTTCCCCGGACAGGGGGCCCTCTCTGGGGCCAACGTCCTGACTTTC
CDR3aa: CASSFPGQGALSGANVLTF

len: 13
abundance: few
v_gene: TRBV10-2
j_gene: TRBJ2-1
d_gene: TRBD2
CDR3nt: TGCGCCAGCGCTAGCGGGAGAGGTAATGAGCAGTTCTTC
CDR3aa: CASASGRGNEQFF

len: 15
abundance: NA
v_gene: TRBV10-3
j_gene: TRBJ2-3
d_gene: TRBD2
CDR3nt: TGTGCCATCACTTCTAGCGGGGGGGGAACAGATACGCAGTATTTT
CDR3aa: CAITSSGGGTDTQYF

len: 14
abundance: many
v_gene: TRBV6-1
j_gene: TRBJ2-7
d_gene: TRBD2
CDR3nt: TGTGCCAGCAGGCCTAGCGGACAAAACTACGAGCAGTACTTC
CDR3aa: CASRPSGQNYEQYF

len: 14
abundance: many
v_gene: TRBV7-6
j_gene: TRBJ2-7
d_gene: NA
CDR3nt: TGTGCCAGCAGCTTAGGGCAGGGATCGGGCGAGCAGTACTTC
CDR3aa: CASSLGQGSGEQYF

len: 16
abundance: many
v_gene: TRBV5-1
j_gene: TRBJ1-1
d_gene: NA
CDR3nt: TGCGCCAGCAGCTTGGTGTCGGGCAGAACGAACACTGAAGCTTTCTTT
CDR3aa: CASSLVSGRTNTEAFF

len: 13
abundance: many
v_gene: TRBV7-2
j_gene: TRBJ2-7
d_gene: NA
CDR3nt: TGTGCCAGCAGCTTTAGTGGGAGCTACGAGCAGTACTTC
CDR3aa: CASSFSGSYEQYF

len: 14
abundance: NA
v_gene: TRBV19
j_gene: TRBJ1-5
d_gene: TRBD1
CDR3nt: TGTGCCAGTAGTTATACAGGGGGCGGTCAGCCCCAGCATTTT
CDR3aa: CASSYTGGGQPQHF

len: 15
abundance: many
v_gene: TRBV20-1
j_gene: TRBJ2-5
d_gene: NA
CDR3nt: TGCAGTGCTAGAGAGGAACGGGGGGCGGGGGAGACCCAGTACTTC
CDR3aa: CSAREERGAGETQYF

len: 15
abundance: many
v_gene: TRBV25-1
j_gene: TRBJ1-2
d_gene: TRBD1
CDR3nt: TGTGCCAGCAGTGAGTGGACAGGGGGGTCCTATGGCTACACCTTC
CDR3aa: CASSEWTGGSYGYTF

len: 13
abundance: many
v_gene: TRBV29-1
j_gene: TRBJ2-7
d_gene: TRBD1
CDR3nt: TGCAGCGTTGCCGACAGGGTAGCGTACGAGCAGTACTTC
CDR3aa: CSVADRVAYEQYF

len: 14
abundance: few
v_gene: TRBV11-2
j_gene: TRBJ2-7
d_gene: TRBD1
CDR3nt: TGTGCCAGCAGCGTAGGACAGGCAACCTACGAGCAGTACTTC
CDR3aa: CASSVGQATYEQYF

len: 14
abundance: many
v_gene: TRBV6-1
j_gene: TRBJ2-7
d_gene: TRBD1
CDR3nt: TGTGCCAGCAGTAACGGACAGGGGGGCTACGAGCAGTACTTC
CDR3aa: CASSNGQGGYEQYF

len: 14
abundance: many
v_gene: TRBV5-1
j_gene: TRBJ2-2
d_gene: NA
CDR3nt: TGCGCCAGCAGCGGTTCAGGGGCCACCGGGGAGCTGTTTTTT
CDR3aa: CASSGSGATGELFF

len: 15
abundance: many
v_gene: TRBV7-9
j_gene: TRBJ2-3
d_gene: NA
CDR3nt: TGTGCCAGCAGCTCCAGGGATTATCGCACAGATACGCAGTATTTT
CDR3aa: CASSSRDYRTDTQYF